Reported below is one T cell receptor beta chain. Its antigen is not identified. This entry comes from a study of cytomegalovirus exposure and HLA in healthy donors. Study results and caveats: A prior analysis recorded that most TCR beta V segments were productive about 90% or about 30% of the time.

Trimming removed 0 bases from V and 3 bases from J; junction bases left unmatched: 4. The CDR3 extends over 15 amino acids. The germline V gene has CDR1 MNHNS and CDR2 SASEGT. Primers for the PCR totalled 60 Vbeta and 13 Jbeta. Profiled with immunoSEQ multiplex PCR; TCRdb holds only in-frame clones, not every one. The sample lists roughly 140,000 clones; roughly 80% were seen once. The source material was PBMCs. V usage is TRBV6-1 and J usage is TRBJ2-7, with 8 bases that match TRBD1. The TCR comes from a woman in her forties or fifties in good health and CMV-seropositive. The CDR3 is CASSEAAGQGYEQYF. DNA of the CDR3: TGTGCCAGCAGTGAAGCCGCCGGACAGGGCTACGAGCAGTACTTC.